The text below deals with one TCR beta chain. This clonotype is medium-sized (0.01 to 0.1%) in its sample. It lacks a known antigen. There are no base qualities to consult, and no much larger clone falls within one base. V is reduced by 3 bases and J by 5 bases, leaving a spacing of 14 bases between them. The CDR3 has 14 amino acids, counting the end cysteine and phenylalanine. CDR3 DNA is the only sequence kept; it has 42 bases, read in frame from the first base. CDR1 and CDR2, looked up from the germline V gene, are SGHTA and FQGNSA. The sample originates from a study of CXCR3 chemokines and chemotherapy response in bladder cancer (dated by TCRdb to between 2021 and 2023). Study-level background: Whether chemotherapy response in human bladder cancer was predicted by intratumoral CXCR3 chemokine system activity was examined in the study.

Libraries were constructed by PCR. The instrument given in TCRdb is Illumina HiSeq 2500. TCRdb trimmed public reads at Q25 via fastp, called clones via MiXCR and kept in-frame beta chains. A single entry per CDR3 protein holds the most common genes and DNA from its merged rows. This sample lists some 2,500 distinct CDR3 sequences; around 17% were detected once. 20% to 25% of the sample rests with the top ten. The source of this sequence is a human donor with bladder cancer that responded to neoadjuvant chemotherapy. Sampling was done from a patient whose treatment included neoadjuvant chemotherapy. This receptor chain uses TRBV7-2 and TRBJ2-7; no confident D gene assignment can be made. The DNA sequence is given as TGTGCCAGCAGCTTCTCCGGATTCCCCAACGAGCAGTACTTC. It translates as CASSFSGFPNEQYF.